The T cell receptor beta chain under discussion was sequenced for a study of T cell responses to AZD1222 COVID-19 vaccine. As for this clone: Antigen specificity is unknown. The same CDR3 is also encoded by other DNA sequences in this sample.

Study-level points and caveats: Increased Spike-specific TCR breadth and depth were observed after two AZD1222 doses.

Trimming removed 1 base from V and 6 bases from J, with 1 base in between. The CDR3 length is 11 residues. Libraries were prepared by immunoSEQ multiplex PCR; TCRdb keeps only in-frame clonotypes and omits some of them. The data hold approximately 120,000 clones, with about 89% observed a single time. This sample comprised peripheral blood, obtained 28 days after the second AZD1222 dose. The chain carries TRBV12-3 or TRBV12-4 and TRBJ2-1; D uncertain. This sequence originates from an adult who received the AZD1222 COVID-19 vaccine. CDR3 protein: CASSLVNEQFF. The CDR3 coding sequence is TGTGCCAGCAGTTTAGTCAATGAGCAGTTCTTC.